The clone carrying this TCR beta chain was seen a few times. Antigen specificity is unknown. Healthy individuals who donated bone marrow served as the donors. Germline V lookup: CDR1 LNHNV, CDR2 YYDKDF (reference sequence). V shed 3 bases and J 8 bases; nucleotides not matched to a gene: 5. CDR3 length equals 13 residues. The sample comes from a study of cytomegalovirus exposure and HLA in healthy donors. Study results and caveats: Later analysis suggested most CMV-associated TCR beta chains were HLA-restricted. Beyond CMV serostatus, there was no information to go on about immune exposure.

60 Vbeta and 13 Jbeta primers were used in PCR. Repertoires were generated with immunoSEQ multiplex PCR, while TCRdb's copy carries only in-frame clones and drops some. This table has some 200,000 clones, less than 80% appearing once. The source of this sequence is a man between 35 and 55 years old in good health and CMV-seronegative. The V call is TRBV15, the J call TRBJ1-2; 8 bases line up with TRBD1. The sequencing sample was made of PBMCs. The CDR3: CATSRDRVSGYTF. CDR3 DNA sequence: TGTGCCACCAGCAGGGACAGGGTATCCGGCTACACCTTC.